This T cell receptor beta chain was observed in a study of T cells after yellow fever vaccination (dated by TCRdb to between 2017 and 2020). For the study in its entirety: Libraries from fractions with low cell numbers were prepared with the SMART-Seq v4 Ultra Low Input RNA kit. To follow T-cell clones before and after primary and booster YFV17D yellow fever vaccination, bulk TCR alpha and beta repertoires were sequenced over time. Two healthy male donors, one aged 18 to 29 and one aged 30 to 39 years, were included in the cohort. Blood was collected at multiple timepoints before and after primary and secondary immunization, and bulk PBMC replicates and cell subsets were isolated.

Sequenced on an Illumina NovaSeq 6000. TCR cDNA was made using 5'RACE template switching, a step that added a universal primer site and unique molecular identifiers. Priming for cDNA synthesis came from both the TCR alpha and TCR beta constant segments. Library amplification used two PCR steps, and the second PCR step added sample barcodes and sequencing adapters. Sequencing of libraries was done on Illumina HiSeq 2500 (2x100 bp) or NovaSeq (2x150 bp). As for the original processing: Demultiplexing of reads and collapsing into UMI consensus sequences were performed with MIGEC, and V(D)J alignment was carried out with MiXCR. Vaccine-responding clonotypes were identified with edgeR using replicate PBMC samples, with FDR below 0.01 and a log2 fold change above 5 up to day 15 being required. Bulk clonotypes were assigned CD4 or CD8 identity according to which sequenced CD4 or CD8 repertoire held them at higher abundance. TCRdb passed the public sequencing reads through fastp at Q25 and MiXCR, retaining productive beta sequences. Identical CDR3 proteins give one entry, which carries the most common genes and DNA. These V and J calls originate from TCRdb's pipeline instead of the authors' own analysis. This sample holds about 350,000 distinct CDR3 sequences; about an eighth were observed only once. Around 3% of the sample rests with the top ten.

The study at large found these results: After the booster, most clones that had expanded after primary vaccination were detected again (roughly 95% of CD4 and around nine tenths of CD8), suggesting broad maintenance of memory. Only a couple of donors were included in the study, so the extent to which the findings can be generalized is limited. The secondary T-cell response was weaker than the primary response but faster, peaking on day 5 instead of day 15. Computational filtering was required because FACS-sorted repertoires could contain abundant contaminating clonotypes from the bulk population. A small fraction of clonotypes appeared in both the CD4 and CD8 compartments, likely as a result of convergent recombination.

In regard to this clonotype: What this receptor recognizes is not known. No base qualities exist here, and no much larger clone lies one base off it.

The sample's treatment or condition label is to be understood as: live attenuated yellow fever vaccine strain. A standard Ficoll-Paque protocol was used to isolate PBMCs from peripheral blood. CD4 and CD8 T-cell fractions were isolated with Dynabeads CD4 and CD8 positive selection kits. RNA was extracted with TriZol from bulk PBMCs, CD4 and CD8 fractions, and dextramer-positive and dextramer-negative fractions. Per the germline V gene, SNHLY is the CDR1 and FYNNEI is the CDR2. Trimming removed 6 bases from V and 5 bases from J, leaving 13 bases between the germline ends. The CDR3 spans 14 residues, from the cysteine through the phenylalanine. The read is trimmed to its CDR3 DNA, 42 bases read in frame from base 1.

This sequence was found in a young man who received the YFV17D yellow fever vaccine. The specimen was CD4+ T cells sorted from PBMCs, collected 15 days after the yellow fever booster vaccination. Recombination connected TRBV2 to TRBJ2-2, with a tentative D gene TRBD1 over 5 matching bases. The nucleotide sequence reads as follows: TGTGCCAGCAGCGCCACTGGGGCGACCGGGGAGCTGTTTTTT. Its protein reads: CASSATGATGELFF.